The rows below give T cell receptor beta chains drawn from one sample of a study of radiation and T cells in renal cell carcinoma. The protocol was immunoSEQ multiplex PCR, while the TCRdb copy is restricted to in-frame clones and leaves out a portion. Among roughly 28,000 clones listed, more than 65% were seen once. The source was blood, collected from a patient whose treatment included radiotherapy and nephrectomy. The receptors were sampled from a man in his fifties or sixties with renal cell carcinoma. Each CDR3 is given with its conserved first and last residue. Each record gives: D gene, V gene, clone size, J gene, CDR3 DNA, CDR3 protein. D genes are given only for firm matches. Rows may omit the clone size; those that give it use once, few, many or a size class.

-	TRBV5-4	-	TRBJ2-6	TGTGCCGGCAGCGAGGGCGGAAGCTCTGGGGCCAACGTCCTGACTTTC	CAGSEGGSSGANVLTF
-	TRBV29-1	-	TRBJ2-3	TGCAGCGTGGGGCCTGGAGATACGCAGTATTTT	CSVGPGDTQYF
TRBD2	TRBV28	-	TRBJ2-1	TGTGCCAGCAGCGTAGCGGGAGGGCCTGTCAATGAGCAGTTCTTC	CASSVAGGPVNEQFF
TRBD1	TRBV29-1	-	TRBJ2-3	TGCAGCGTCGGTGGTCCAGGGGGAACAGATACGCAGTATTTT	CSVGGPGGTDTQYF
-	TRBV7-9	-	TRBJ2-3	TGTGCCAGCAGCACCTGGACTCATACGCAGTATTTT	CASSTWTHTQYF
-	TRBV21-1	few	TRBJ2-3	TGTGCCAGCAGCAAAGTGGCCCGGGACAGATTCACAGATACGCAGTATTTT	CASSKVARDRFTDTQYF
TRBD1	TRBV5-4	-	TRBJ2-5	TGTGCCAGCAGCTTGAACAGGGGTGGAGAGACCCAGTACTTC	CASSLNRGGETQYF
TRBD1	TRBV7-2	once	TRBJ2-7	TGTGCCAGCAGCTCAACATACGGAGGGACAGGGATTGCCGAGCAGTACTTC	CASSSTYGGTGIAEQYF
TRBD2	TRBV29-1	-	TRBJ2-7	TGCAGCGTTGAAGCCCTAGCGGGAGCCCTCTACGAGCAGTACTTC	CSVEALAGALYEQYF
-	TRBV11-2	-	TRBJ2-7	TGTGCCAGCAGCTTACAAGCATACTACTACGAGCAGTACTTC	CASSLQAYYYEQYF
TRBD1	TRBV6-5	-	TRBJ2-5	TGTGCCAGCAGTTACGGAGGAGGGACAGGGGAAGAGACCCAGTACTTC	CASSYGGGTGEETQYF
-	TRBV25-1	-	TRBJ2-2	TGTGCCAGCAAGACGGGGGTCCTCACCGGGGAGCTGTTTTTT	CASKTGVLTGELFF
-	TRBV7-9	-	TRBJ1-5	TGTGCCAGCAGCCGAATGGCCTCAACAGGTTTGCATCAGCCCCAGCATTTT	CASSRMASTGLHQPQHF
-	TRBV30	-	TRBJ2-3	TGTGCCTGGATGAGGGGACTGAGCACAGATACGCAGTATTTT	CAWMRGLSTDTQYF